These 20 T cell receptor beta chains were all obtained from the same sample, sequenced in a study of blood T cell repertoires in COVID-19. Generated by immunoSEQ multiplex PCR, the TCRdb table keeps only in-frame clones and is missing some. The table lists some 200,000 clones, around 90% of them singletons. Sequencing input: PBMCs or T cells enriched from blood (not recorded which). These receptors came from a woman in her thirties who had recovered from COVID-19.

The J gene is TRBJ2-1, the V gene TRBV6-5; the D gene is possibly TRBD2 (5 bases). Looked up from germline, CDR1 is MNHEY and CDR2 is SVGAGI. V was cut by 8 bases and J by 0 bases, with 11 bases left in between. This CDR3 is built from 14 residues. DNA for the CDR3: TGTGCCAGCCGCGACTACCTCTCCTACAATGAGCAGTTCTTC. Translated, it gives CASRDYLSYNEQFF.

The chain carries TRBV2 and TRBJ2-3, with D uncertain. CDR1 SNHLY and CDR2 FYNNEI come from the germline V gene. This CDR3 spans 12 amino acids. V gave up 6 bases and J gave up 2 bases, with 6 bases separating them. CDR3 protein: CASRQDTDTQYF. CDR3 coding DNA: TGTGCCAGCAGACAAGACACAGATACGCAGTATTTT.

The rearrangement joins TRBV5-8 to TRBJ2-6; D uncertain. The V gene lost 0 bases and the J gene lost 3 bases, with 4 bases spanning the gap. Germline loops: CDR1 SGHTS, CDR2 YDEGEE. The CDR3 sequence is 14 residues long. In nucleotides, the CDR3 is TGTGCCAGCAGCTTGGGGCTTGGGGCCAACGTCCTGACTTTC. Translation gives CASSLGLGANVLTF.

The chain joins TRBV9 to TRBJ1-6; a weak D match, TRBD1 (6 bases). CDR3 length equals 15 residues. Germline V CDR1 and CDR2: SGDLS, YYNGEE. V was trimmed by 4 bases and J by 7 bases, leaving 15 bases between them. The CDR3 sequence: CASSPQTGQNSPLHF. Written as DNA, the CDR3 is TGTGCCAGCAGCCCGCAGACAGGACAAAATTCACCCCTCCACTTT.

This chain connects TRBV9 to TRBJ1-5; 7 nucleotides agree with TRBD1. The germline V gene has CDR1 SGDLS and CDR2 YYNGEE. This CDR3 comprises 15 residues. J was trimmed by 4 bases and V by 3 bases; bases with no gene match: 7. CDR3 nucleotides: TGTGCCAGCAGCGCCTCGACAGGGTGGAATCAGCCCCAGCATTTT. This encodes CASSASTGWNQPQHF.

The V call is TRBV9, the J call TRBJ2-3; D gene ambiguous. Between the trimmed V and J ends, which lost 3 bases and 5 bases, there was a span of 7 bases. The CDR3 runs to 12 residues. CDR1 and CDR2 (germline): SGDLS, YYNGEE. CDR3 protein: CASSAYKDTQYF. The CDR3 DNA sequence: TGTGCCAGCAGCGCTTATAAAGATACGCAGTATTTT. Full variable domain (rest looked up from reference TRBV9 and TRBJ2-3): DSGVTQTPKHLITATGQRVTLRCSPRSGDLSVYWYQQSLDQGLQFLIQYYNGEERAKGNILERFSAQQFPDLHSELNLSSLELGDSALYFCASSAYKDTQYFGPGTRLTVL.

This chain connects TRBV7-3 to TRBJ1-2; tentative D call: TRBD1 (5 bases). The ends were cut back, 3 bases at V and 7 bases at J, with 15 bases in the middle. The CDR3 is 14 residues long. Germline V gene sequence: CDR1 SGHTA, CDR2 FQGTGA. As DNA, the CDR3 is TGTGCCAGCAGCTTTACAGGAATGGTCGGTGGCTACACCTTC. Amino acid sequence: CASSFTGMVGGYTF.

CDR3 DNA: TGCGCCACCACACAGGGGGACCACAGTGAGCAGTTCTTC. It translates to CATTQGDHSEQFF. V usage is TRBV10-2 and J usage is TRBJ2-1, with 8 bases fitting TRBD1. After removal of 10 bases from V and 9 bases from J, the junction contained 11 bases not matched to a gene. CDR3 length equals 13 residues. Germline CDR1 is WSHSY and CDR2 is SAAADI.

The chain combines TRBV5-1 with TRBJ2-1, with TRBD2 matching over 8 bases. V trimming: 4 bases; J trimming: 6 bases; junction bases outside the gene matches: 3. This CDR3 has 13 amino acids. CDR1 is SGHRS and CDR2 is YFSETQ in the germline V gene. CDR3 sequence reads: CASSVTSANEQFF. The CDR3 nucleotides read TGCGCCAGCAGCGTGACTAGCGCCAATGAGCAGTTCTTC.

Here the CDR3 DNA reads TGCGCCAGCAGCTTGGCCTCCCCAGGCAGAGACGATGGCTACACCTTC. Its translation is CASSLASPGRDDGYTF. This sequence joins TRBV5-1 and TRBJ1-2, with D uncertain. The CDR3 is 16 amino acids. In germline, CDR1 is SGHRS, CDR2 YFSETQ. The ends were cut back, 0 bases at V and 6 bases at J, with 18 bases in the middle.

The J gene is TRBJ1-1, the V gene TRBV9; possible D gene TRBD1, 6 bases. V lost 4 bases and J lost 0, with 19 bases in between. The CDR3 runs 17 residues. Germline CDR1 reads SGDLS; CDR2 reads YYNGEE. The CDR3 loop reads CASSPRRGGLMNTEAFF. DNA of the CDR3: TGTGCCAGCAGCCCGAGAAGGGGGGGACTCATGAACACTGAAGCTTTCTTT.

The chain links TRBV2 to TRBJ1-1; 7 nucleotides agree with TRBD1. The germline CDR1 and CDR2 sequences are SNHLY and FYNNEI. The V gene end was trimmed by 6 bases and the J gene end by 8 bases; junction bases not matched to a gene: 9. This CDR3 is 13 amino acids long. CDR3 residues: CASRPTGAGEAFF. CDR3 DNA: TGTGCCAGCAGACCTACAGGGGCGGGCGAAGCTTTCTTT. The complete variable domain, with remaining parts taken from reference TRBV2 and TRBJ1-1, reads EPEVTQTPSHQVTQMGQEVILRCVPISNHLYFYWYRQILGQKVEFLVSFYNNEISEKSEIFDDQFSVERPDGSNFTLKIRSTKLEDSAMYFCASRPTGAGEAFFGQGTRLTVV.

The chain is built from TRBV7-9 and TRBJ1-5; D may be TRBD1 (6 bases). Germline CDR1 reads SEHNR; CDR2 reads FQNEAQ (reference sequence). The V and J ends lost 4 bases and 1 base respectively, with 14 bases between them. The CDR3 totals 16 residues. CDR3 DNA sequence: TGTGCCAGCAGCTCCTACAGGGCTGGAAGCAATCAGCCCCAGCATTTT. This codes for CASSSYRAGSNQPQHF.

The V and J genes are TRBV10-3 and TRBJ1-1; TRBD1 aligns across 9 bases. CDR3 length equals 18 residues. V shed 3 bases, J shed 3 bases, and the junction held 14 bases outside the gene matches. CDR1 is ENHRY, CDR2 SYGVKD, per germline. The CDR3 protein is CAISESLLRDRVYTEAFF. In DNA form, the CDR3 reads TGTGCCATCAGTGAATCCCTGCTGCGGGACAGGGTATACACTGAAGCTTTCTTT.

The chain uses TRBV6-5 and TRBJ2-7; 12 bases agree with TRBD1. The CDR3 contains 14 residues. The V segment lost 5 bases and the J segment 4 bases; nucleotides outside the gene matches: 3. The germline gives CDR1 MNHEY, CDR2 SVGAGI. Here the CDR3 DNA reads TGTGCCAGCAGTCCGGGACAGGGGGCTTACGAGCAGTACTTC. Translation: CASSPGQGAYEQYF.

This clone was found many times. The chain has TRBV20-1 and TRBJ2-7, with D perhaps matching TRBD2 (5 bases). This CDR3 is 12 amino acids long. Trimming took 3 bases from V and 2 from J, leaving 8 bases between them. Germline values: CDR1 DFQATT, CDR2 SNEGSKA (reference sequence). In nucleotides, the CDR3 is TGCAGTGCTAGTCAGCGGACCTACGAGCAGTACTTC. Protein sequence: CSASQRTYEQYF.

The J gene is TRBJ2-6, the V gene TRBV29-1, with D possibly matching TRBD1 (6 bases). The V end lost 3 bases, the J end lost 0 bases, and 9 bases lay between the germline ends. Germline V gene sequence: CDR1 SQVTM, CDR2 ANQGSEA. This CDR3 has 15 amino acids. This chain's CDR3 is CSVDGQSSGANVLTF. For the CDR3, the DNA is TGCAGCGTTGATGGACAGAGCTCTGGGGCCAACGTCCTGACTTTC.

The genes are TRBV24-1 and TRBJ2-1; 8 positions match TRBD1. Trimming removed 3 bases from V and 3 bases from J; junction bases left unmatched: 12. CDR1 and CDR2 (germline): KGHDR, SFDVKD. The CDR3 covers 18 residues. In nucleotides, the CDR3 is TGTGCCACCAGTGATCCGTCAGGGGGCCGAAGCTTCTACAATGAGCAGTTCTTC. Protein sequence: CATSDPSGGRSFYNEQFF.

This clone came up a few times. The chain carries TRBV19 and TRBJ1-4; tentatively, D is TRBD1 (6 bases). Germline CDR1 reads LNHDA; CDR2 reads SQIVND (reference sequence). Trimming shortened V by 10 bases and J by 11 bases, and 20 bases separated the two germline ends. The CDR3 has 13 amino acids. This CDR3 reads CAILDRDRRKLFF. CDR3 in DNA: TGTGCCATTCTGGACAGAGATAGGAGGAAACTGTTTTTT.

The rearrangement joins TRBV11-2 to TRBJ2-5, with D possibly being TRBD2 (5 bases). This CDR3 contains 14 residues. The germline CDR1 and CDR2 sequences are SGHAT and FQNNGV. With 5 bases removed from V and 2 bases from J, the gap between germline ends came to 12 bases. The CDR3 nucleotides are TGTGCCAGCAGCCAAGACTATATACAAGAGACCCAGTACTTC. It translates to CASSQDYIQETQYF.